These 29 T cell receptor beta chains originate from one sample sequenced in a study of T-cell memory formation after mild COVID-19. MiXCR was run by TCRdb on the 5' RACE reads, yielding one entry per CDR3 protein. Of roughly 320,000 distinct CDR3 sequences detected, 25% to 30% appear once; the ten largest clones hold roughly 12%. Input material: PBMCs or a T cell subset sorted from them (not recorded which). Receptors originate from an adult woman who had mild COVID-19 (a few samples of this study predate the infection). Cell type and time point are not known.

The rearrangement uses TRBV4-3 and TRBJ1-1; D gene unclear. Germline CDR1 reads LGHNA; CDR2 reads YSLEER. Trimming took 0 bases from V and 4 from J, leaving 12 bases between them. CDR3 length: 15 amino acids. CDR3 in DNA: TGCGCCAGCAGCCAAGATAGGGTATTTCGCACTGAAGCTTTCTTT. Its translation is CASSQDRVFRTEAFF.

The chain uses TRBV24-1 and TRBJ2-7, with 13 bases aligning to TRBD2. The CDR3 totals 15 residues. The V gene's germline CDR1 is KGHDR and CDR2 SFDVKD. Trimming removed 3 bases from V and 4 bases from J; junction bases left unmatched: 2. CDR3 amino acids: CATSDRLAGGYEQYF. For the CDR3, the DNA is TGTGCCACCAGTGATAGACTAGCGGGAGGTTACGAGCAGTACTTC.

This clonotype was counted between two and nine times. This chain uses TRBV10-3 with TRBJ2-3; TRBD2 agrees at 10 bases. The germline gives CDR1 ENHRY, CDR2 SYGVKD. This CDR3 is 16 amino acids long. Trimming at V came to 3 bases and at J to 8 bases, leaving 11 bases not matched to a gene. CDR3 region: CAISDPLASGGSTQYF. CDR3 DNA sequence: TGTGCCATCAGTGACCCCCTGGCTAGCGGGGGTTCTACGCAGTATTTT.

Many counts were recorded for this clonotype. The CDR3, as DNA: TGCAGTGCTTCTCCGGGACAGGGACGGGGTGAGCAGTTCTTC. This gives the protein CSASPGQGRGEQFF. V gene TRBV20-1 combines with J gene TRBJ2-1, with 9 bases lining up with TRBD1. Germline CDR1 DFQATT, CDR2 SNEGSKA (reference sequence). The CDR3 totals 14 residues. The V gene end was trimmed by 5 bases and the J gene end by 9 bases; junction bases not matched to a gene: 11.

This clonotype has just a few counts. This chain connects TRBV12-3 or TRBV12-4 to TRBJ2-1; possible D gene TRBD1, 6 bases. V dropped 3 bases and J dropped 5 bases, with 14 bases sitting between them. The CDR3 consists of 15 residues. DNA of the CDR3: TGTGCCAGCAGTTTGAGGGGGAGAGGGGACAATGAGCAGTTCTTC. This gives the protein CASSLRGRGDNEQFF.

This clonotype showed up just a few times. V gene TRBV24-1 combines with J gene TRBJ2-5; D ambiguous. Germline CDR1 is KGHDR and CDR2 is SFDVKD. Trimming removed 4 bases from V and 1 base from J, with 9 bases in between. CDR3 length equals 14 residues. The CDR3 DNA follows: TGTGCCACCAGTGAAGACACTGTCCAAGAGACCCAGTACTTC. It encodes CATSEDTVQETQYF.

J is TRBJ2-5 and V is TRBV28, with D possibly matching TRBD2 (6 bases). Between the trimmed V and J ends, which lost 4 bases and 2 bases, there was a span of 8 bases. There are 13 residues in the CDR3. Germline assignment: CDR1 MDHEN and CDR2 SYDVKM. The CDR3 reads CASSSGTQETQYF. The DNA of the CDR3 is TGTGCCAGCAGTTCCGGGACTCAAGAGACCCAGTACTTC.

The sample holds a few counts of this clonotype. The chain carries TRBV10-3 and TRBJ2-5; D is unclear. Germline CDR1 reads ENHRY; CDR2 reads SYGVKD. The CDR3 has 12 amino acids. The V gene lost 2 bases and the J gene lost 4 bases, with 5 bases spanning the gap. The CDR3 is CAISEPGETQYF. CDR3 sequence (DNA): TGTGCCATCAGTGAGCCTGGAGAGACCCAGTACTTC.

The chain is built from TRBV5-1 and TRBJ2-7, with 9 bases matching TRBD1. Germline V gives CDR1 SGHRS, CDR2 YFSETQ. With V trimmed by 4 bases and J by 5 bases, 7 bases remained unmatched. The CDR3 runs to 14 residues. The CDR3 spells CASSGGTGRHEQYF. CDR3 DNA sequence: TGCGCCAGCAGCGGAGGGACAGGGAGACACGAGCAGTACTTC.

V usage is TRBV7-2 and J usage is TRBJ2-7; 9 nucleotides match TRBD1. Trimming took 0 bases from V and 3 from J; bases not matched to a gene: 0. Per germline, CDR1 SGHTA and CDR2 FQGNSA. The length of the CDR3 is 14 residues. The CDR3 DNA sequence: TGTGCCAGCAGCTTAGCGGACAGGGGCTACGAGCAGTACTTC. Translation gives CASSLADRGYEQYF.

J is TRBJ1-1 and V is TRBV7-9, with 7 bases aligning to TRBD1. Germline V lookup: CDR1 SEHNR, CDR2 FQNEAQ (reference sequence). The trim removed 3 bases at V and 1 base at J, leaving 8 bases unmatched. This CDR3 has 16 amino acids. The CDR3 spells CASSFPTGTENTEAFF. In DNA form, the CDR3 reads TGTGCCAGCAGCTTCCCGACCGGGACAGAGAACACTGAAGCTTTCTTT. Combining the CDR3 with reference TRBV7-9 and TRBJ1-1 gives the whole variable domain DTGVSQNPRHKITKRGQNVTFRCDPISEHNRLYWYRQTLGQGPEFLTYFQNEAQLEKSRLLSDRFSAERPKGSFSTLEIQRTEQGDSAMYLCASSFPTGTENTEAFFGQGTRLTVV.

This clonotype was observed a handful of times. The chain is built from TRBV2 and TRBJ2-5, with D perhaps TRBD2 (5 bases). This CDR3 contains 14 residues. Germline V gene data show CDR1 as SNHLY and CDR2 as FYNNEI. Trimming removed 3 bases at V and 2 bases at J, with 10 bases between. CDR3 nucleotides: TGTGCCAGCAGTGACTGGACTTCTCAAGAGACCCAGTACTTC. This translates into CASSDWTSQETQYF.

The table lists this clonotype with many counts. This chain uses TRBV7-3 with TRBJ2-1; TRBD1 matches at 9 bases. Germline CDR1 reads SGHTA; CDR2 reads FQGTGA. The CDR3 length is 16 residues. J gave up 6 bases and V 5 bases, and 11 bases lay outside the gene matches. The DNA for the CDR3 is TGTGCCAGCAGCCTCATGACCGGGACAGGGTTCAATGAGCAGTTCTTC. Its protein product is CASSLMTGTGFNEQFF.

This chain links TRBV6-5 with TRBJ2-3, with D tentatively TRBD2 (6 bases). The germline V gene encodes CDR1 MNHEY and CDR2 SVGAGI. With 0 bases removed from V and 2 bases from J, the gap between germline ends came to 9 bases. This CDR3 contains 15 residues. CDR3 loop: CASSYSTRPTDTQYF. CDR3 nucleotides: TGTGCCAGCAGTTACTCGACTAGGCCCACAGATACGCAGTATTTT.

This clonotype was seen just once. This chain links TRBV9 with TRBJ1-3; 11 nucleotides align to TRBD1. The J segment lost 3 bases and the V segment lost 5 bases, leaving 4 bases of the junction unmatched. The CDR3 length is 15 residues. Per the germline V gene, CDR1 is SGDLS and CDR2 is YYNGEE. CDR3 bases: TGTGCCAGCAGTTGGGGACAGGGGGTTGGAAACACCATATATTTT. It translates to CASSWGQGVGNTIYF.

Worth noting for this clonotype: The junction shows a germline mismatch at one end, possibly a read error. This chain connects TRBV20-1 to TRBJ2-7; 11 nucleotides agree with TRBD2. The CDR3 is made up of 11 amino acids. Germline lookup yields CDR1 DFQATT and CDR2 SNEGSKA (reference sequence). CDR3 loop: CSGTSGYEQYF. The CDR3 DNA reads TGTAGCGGGACTAGCGGCTACGAGCAGTACTTC.

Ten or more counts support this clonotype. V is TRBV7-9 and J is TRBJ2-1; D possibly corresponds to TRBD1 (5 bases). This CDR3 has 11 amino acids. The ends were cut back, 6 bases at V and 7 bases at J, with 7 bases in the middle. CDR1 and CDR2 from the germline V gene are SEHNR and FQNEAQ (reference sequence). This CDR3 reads CASSPGNEQFF. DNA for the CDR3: TGTGCCAGCAGTCCAGGGAATGAGCAGTTCTTC. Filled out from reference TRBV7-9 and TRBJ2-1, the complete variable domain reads DTGVSQNPRHKITKRGQNVTFRCDPISEHNRLYWYRQTLGQGPEFLTYFQNEAQLEKSRLLSDRFSAERPKGSFSTLEIQRTEQGDSAMYLCASSPGNEQFFGPGTRLTVL.

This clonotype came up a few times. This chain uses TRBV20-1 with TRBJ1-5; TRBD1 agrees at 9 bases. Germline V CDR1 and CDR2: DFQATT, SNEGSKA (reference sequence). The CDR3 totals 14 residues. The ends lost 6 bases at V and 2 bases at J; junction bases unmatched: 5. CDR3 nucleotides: TGCAGTGCCCGGGACAGGGTGGGCAATCAGCCCCAGCATTTT. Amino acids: CSARDRVGNQPQHF.

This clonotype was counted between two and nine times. This CDR3 is CASSESGSASYNEQFF. CDR3 DNA: TGTGCCAGCAGTGAGAGCGGGAGTGCCTCCTACAATGAGCAGTTCTTC. This chain connects TRBV28 to TRBJ2-1; TRBD2 agrees at 8 bases. V dropped 5 bases and J dropped 0; count of bases not matched to a gene: 6. Germline values: CDR1 MDHEN, CDR2 SYDVKM. The CDR3 has 16 residues.

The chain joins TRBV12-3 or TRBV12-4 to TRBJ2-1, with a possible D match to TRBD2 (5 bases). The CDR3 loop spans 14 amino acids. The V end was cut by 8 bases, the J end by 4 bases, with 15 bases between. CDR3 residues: CASAPAGPYNEQFF. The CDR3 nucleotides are TGTGCCAGCGCCCCCGCGGGCCCATACAATGAGCAGTTCTTC.

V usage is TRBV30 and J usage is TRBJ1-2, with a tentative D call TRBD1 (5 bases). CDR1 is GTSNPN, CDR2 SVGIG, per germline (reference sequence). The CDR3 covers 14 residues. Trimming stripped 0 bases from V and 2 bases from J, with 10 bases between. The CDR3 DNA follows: TGTGCCTGGAGTGTATCCGGGGCGAACTATGGCTACACCTTC. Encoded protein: CAWSVSGANYGYTF.

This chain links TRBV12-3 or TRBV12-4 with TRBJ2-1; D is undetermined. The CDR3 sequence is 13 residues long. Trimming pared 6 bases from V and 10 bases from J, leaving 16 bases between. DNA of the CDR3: TGTGCCAGCAGCTCCGTGGCCGGTAACGAGCAGTTCTTC. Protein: CASSSVAGNEQFF.

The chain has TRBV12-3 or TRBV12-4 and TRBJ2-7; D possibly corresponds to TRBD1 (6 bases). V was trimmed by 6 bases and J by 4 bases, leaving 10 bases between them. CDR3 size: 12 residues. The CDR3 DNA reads TGTGCCAGCAGAACAACAGGGTACGAGCAGTACTTC. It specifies CASRTTGYEQYF.

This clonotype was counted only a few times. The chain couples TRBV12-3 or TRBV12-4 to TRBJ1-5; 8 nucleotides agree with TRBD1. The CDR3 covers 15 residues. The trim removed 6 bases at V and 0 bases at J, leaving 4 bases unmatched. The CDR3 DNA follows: TGTGCCAGCAGGCTAGGGACAGGTAGCAATCAGCCCCAGCATTTT. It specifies CASRLGTGSNQPQHF.

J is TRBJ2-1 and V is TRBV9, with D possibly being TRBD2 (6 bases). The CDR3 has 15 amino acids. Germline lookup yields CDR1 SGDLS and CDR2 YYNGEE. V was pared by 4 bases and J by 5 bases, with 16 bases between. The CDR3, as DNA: TGTGCCAGCAGCATAGGAGGGACTCTAGACAATGAGCAGTTCTTC. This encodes CASSIGGTLDNEQFF.

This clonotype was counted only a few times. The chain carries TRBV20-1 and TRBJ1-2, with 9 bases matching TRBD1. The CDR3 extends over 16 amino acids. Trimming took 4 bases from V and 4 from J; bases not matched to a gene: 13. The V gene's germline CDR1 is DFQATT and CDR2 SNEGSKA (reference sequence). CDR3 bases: TGCAGTGCTAAAATACCTCCGGGACAGGGCAGCTATGGCTACACCTTC. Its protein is CSAKIPPGQGSYGYTF.

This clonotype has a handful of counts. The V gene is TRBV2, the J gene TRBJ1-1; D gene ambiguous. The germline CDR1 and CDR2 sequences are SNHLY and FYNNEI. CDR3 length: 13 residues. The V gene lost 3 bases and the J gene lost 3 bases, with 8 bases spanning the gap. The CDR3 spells CASSERRYTEAFF. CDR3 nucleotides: TGTGCCAGCAGTGAGAGGAGGTACACTGAAGCTTTCTTT. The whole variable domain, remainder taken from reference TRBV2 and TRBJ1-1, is EPEVTQTPSHQVTQMGQEVILRCVPISNHLYFYWYRQILGQKVEFLVSFYNNEISEKSEIFDDQFSVERPDGSNFTLKIRSTKLEDSAMYFCASSERRYTEAFFGQGTRLTVV.

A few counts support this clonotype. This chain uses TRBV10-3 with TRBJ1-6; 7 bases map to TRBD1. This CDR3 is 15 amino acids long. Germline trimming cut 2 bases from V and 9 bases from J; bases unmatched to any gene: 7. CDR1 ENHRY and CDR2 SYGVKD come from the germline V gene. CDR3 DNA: TGTGCCATCAGTGAGATAACAGGGGCGGGTTCACCCCTCCACTTT. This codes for CAISEITGAGSPLHF.

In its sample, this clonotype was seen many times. The chain's CDR3 is CASSIGGDYQPQHF. CDR3 DNA sequence: TGTGCCAGTAGTATTGGGGGGGACTATCAGCCCCAGCATTTT. The chain uses TRBV19 and TRBJ1-5, with D tentatively TRBD1 (5 bases). V dropped 3 bases and J dropped 5 bases, with 11 bases sitting between them. CDR1 LNHDA and CDR2 SQIVND come from the germline V gene (reference sequence). The CDR3 has 14 amino acids.